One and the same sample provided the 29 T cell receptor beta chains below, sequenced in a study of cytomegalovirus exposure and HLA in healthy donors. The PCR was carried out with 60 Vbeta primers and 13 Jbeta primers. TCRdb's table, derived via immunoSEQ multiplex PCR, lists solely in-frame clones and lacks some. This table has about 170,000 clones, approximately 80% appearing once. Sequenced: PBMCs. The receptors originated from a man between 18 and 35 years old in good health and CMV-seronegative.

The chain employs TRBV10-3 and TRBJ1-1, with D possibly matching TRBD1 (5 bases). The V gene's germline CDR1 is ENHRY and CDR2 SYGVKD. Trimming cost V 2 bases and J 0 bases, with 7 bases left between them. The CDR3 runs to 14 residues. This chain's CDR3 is CAISERGMNTEAFF. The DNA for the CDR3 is TGTGCCATCAGTGAGCGGGGGATGAACACTGAAGCTTTCTTT.

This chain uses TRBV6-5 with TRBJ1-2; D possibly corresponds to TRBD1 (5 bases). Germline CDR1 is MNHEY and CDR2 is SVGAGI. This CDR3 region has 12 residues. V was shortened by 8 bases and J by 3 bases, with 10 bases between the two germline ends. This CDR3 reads CASSRGDYGYTF. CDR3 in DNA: TGTGCCAGCTCGCGGGGGGACTATGGCTACACCTTC.

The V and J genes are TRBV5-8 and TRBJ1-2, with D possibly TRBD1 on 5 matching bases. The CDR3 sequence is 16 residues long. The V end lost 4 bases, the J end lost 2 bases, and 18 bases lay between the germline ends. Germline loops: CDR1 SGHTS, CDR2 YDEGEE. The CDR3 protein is CASSLWGDDKNYGYTF. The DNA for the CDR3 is TGTGCCAGCAGCCTATGGGGCGACGATAAGAACTATGGCTACACCTTC.

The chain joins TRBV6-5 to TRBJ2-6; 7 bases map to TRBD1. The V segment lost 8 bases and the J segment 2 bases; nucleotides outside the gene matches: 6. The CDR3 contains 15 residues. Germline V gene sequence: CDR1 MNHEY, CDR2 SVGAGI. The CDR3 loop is CASHQGGAGANVLTF. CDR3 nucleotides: TGTGCCAGCCACCAAGGGGGCGCTGGGGCCAACGTCCTGACTTTC.

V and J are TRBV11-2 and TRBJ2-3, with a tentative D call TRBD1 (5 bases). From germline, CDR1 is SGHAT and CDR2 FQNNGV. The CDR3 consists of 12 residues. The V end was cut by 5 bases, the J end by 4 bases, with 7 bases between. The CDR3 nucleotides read TGTGCCAGCAGCGTGACAGCAGATACGCAGTATTTT. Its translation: CASSVTADTQYF.

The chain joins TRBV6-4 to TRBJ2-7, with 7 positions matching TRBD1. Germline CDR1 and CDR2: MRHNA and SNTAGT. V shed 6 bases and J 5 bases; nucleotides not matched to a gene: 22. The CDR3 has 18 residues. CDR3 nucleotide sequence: TGTGCCAGCAGCAGATCGACGTATCGGACAGGTGCCGTCCACGAGCAGTACTTC. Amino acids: CASSRSTYRTGAVHEQYF.

For the CDR3, the DNA is TGCAGCACAACAACAGGGTTGGGAACTGAAGCTTTCTTT. Residues: CSTTTGLGTEAFF. The chain joins TRBV29-1 to TRBJ1-1, with D possibly being TRBD1 (6 bases). Trimming stripped 8 bases from V and 5 bases from J, with 18 bases between. CDR3 length: 13 amino acids. From germline, CDR1 is SQVTM and CDR2 ANQGSEA.

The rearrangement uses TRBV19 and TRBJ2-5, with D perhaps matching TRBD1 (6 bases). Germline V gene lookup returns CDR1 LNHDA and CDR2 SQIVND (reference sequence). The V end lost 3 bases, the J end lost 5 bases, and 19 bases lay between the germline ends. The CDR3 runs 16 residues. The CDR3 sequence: CASSIRKGHRPETQYF. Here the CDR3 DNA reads TGTGCCAGTAGTATTAGGAAGGGACACCGGCCGGAGACCCAGTACTTC.

The CDR3 reads CSVEGIGAEAFF. The CDR3 DNA is TGCAGCGTTGAGGGGATCGGGGCTGAAGCTTTCTTT. V and J are TRBV29-1 and TRBJ1-1; no clear D gene. CDR1 and CDR2 (germline): SQVTM, ANQGSEA. The CDR3 has 12 amino acids. Trimming pared 3 bases from V and 6 bases from J, leaving 11 bases between.

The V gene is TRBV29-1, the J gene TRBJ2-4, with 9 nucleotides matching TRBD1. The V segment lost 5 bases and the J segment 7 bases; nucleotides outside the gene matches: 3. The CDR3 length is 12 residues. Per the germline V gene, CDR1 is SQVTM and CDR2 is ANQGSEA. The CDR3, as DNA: TGCAGCGTTAGAACAGGGGGCAACATTCAGTACTTC. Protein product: CSVRTGGNIQYF. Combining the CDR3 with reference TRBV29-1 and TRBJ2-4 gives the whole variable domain SAVISQKPSRDICQRGTSLTIQCQVDSQVTMMFWYRQQPGQSLTLIATANQGSEATYESGFVIDKFPISRPNLTFSTLTVSNMSPEDSSIYLCSVRTGGNIQYFGAGTRLSVL.

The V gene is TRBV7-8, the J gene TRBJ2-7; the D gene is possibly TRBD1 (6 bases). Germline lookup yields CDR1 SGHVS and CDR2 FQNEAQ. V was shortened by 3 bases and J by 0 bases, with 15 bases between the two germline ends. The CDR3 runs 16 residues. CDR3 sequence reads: CASSFERGRSSYEQYF. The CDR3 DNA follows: TGTGCCAGCAGCTTCGAGAGGGGGAGAAGCTCCTACGAGCAGTACTTC.

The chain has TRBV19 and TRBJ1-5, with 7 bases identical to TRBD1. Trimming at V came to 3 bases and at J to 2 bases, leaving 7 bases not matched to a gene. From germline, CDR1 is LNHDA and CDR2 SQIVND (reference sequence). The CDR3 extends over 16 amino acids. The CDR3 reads CASSIYSGGGNQPQHF. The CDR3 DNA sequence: TGTGCCAGTAGTATCTACTCAGGGGGAGGCAATCAGCCCCAGCATTTT.

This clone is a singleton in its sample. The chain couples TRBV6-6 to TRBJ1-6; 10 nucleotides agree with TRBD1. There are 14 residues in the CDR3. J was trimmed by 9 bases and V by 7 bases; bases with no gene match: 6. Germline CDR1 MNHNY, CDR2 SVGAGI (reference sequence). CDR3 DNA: TGTGCCAGCATCCGGGGGACAGGGGCTTCACCCCTCCACTTT. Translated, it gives CASIRGTGASPLHF.

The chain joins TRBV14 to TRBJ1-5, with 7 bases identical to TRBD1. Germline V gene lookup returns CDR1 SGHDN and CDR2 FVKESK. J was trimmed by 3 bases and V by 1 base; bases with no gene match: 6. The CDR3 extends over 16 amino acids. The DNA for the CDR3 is TGTGCCAGCAGCCAAGTCCGAGGACAGGACAATCAGCCCCAGCATTTT. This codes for CASSQVRGQDNQPQHF. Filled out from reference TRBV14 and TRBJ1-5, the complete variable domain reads EAGVTQFPSHSVIEKGQTVTLRCDPISGHDNLYWYRRVMGKEIKFLLHFVKESKQDESGMPNNRFLAERTGGTYSTLKVQPAELEDSGVYFCASSQVRGQDNQPQHFGDGTRLSIL.

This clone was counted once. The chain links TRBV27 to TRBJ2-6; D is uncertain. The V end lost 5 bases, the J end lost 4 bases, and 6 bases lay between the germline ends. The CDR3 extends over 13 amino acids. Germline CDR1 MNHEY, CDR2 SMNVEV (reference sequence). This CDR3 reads CASSNLGANVLTF. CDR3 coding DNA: TGTGCCAGCAGTAACTTAGGGGCCAACGTCCTGACTTTC.

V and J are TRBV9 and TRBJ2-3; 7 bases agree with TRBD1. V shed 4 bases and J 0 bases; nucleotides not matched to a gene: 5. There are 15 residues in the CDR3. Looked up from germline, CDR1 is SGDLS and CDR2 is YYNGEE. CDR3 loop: CASSLTGVSTDTQYF. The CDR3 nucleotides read TGTGCCAGCAGCTTAACAGGGGTTAGCACAGATACGCAGTATTTT.

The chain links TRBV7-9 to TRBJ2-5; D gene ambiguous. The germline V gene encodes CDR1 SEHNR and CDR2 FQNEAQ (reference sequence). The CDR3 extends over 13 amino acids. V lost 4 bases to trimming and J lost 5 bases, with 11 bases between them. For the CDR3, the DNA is TGTGCCAGCAGCTCACTCCCGAGGGAGACCCAGTACTTC. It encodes CASSSLPRETQYF.

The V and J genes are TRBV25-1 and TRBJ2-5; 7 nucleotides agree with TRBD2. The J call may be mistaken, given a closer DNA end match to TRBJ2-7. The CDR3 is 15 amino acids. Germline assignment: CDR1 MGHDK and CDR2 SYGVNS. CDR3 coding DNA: TGTGCCAGCAGTGGTGTCGGCGGGAGCTCCTACGAGCAGTACTTC. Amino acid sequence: CASSGVGGSSYEQYF.

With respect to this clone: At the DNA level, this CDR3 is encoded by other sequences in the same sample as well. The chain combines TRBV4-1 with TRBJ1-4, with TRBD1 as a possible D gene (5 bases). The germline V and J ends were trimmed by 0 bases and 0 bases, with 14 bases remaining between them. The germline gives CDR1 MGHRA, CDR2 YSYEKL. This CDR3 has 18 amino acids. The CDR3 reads CASSQESPPQATNEKLFF. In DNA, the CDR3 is TGCGCCAGCAGCCAAGAGTCACCGCCACAGGCAACTAATGAAAAACTGTTTTTT.

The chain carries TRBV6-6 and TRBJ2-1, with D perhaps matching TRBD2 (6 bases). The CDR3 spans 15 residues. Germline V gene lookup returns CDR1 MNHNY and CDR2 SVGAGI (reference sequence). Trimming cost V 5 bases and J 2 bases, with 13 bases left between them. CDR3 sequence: CASSHTGGTYNEQFF. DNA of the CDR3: TGTGCCAGCAGTCACACCGGGGGAACCTACAATGAGCAGTTCTTC.

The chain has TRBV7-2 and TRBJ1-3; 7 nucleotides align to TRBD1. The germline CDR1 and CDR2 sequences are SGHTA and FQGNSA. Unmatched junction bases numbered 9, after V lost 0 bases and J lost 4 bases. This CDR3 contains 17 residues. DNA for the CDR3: TGTGCCAGCAGCTTAGCGGGTGGAGGGGGCTTAGGAAACACCATATATTTT. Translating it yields CASSLAGGGGLGNTIYF.

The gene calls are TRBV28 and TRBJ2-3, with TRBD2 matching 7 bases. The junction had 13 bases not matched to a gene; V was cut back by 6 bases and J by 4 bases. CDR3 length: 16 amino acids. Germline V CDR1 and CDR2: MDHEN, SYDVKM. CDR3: CASSSESGGFADTQYF. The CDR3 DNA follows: TGTGCCAGCAGCTCGGAGTCGGGAGGCTTCGCAGATACGCAGTATTTT. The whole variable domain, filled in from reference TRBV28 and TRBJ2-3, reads DVKVTQSSRYLVKRTGEKVFLECVQDMDHENMFWYRQDPGLGLRLIYFSYDVKMKEKGDIPEGYSVSREKKERFSLILESASTNQTSMYLCASSSESGGFADTQYFGPGTRLTVL.

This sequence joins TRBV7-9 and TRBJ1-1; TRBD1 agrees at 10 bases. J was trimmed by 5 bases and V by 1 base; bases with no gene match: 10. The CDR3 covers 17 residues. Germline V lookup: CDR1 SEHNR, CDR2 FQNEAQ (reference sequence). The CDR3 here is CASSLGPGTGVYTEAFF. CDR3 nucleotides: TGTGCCAGCAGCTTAGGTCCCGGGACAGGGGTTTATACTGAAGCTTTCTTT.

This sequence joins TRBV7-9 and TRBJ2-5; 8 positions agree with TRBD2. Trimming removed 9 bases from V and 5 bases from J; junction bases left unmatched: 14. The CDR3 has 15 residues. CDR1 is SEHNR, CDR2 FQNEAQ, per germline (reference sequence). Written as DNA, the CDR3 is TGTGCCAGTACCCAAGCGGGGGATTATGCGGAGACCCAGTACTTC. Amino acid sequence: CASTQAGDYAETQYF.

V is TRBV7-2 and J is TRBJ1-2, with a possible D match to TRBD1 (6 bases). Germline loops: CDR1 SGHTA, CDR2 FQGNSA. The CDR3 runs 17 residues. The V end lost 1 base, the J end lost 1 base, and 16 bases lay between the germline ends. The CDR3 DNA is TGTGCCAGCAGCTTAGAAGTCGTCGCAGGGGTTAACTATGGCTACACCTTC. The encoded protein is CASSLEVVAGVNYGYTF.

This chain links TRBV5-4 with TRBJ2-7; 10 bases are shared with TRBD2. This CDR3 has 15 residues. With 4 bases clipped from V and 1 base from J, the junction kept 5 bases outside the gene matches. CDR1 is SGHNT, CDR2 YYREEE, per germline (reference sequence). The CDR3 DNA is TGTGCCAGCAGCGTGGGACTAGCGTCTTCCTACGAGCAGTACTTC. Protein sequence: CASSVGLASSYEQYF.

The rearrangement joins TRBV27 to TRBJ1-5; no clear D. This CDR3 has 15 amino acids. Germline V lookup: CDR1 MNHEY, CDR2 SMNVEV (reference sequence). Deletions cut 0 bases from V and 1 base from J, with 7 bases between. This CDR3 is CASSLSTPSNQPQHF. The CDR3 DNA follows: TGTGCCAGCAGTTTATCGACACCCAGCAATCAGCCCCAGCATTTT.

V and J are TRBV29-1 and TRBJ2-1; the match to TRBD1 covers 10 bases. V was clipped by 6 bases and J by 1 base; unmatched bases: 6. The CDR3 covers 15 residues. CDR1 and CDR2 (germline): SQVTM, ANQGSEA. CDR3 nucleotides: TGCAGCGTAGCCGGGACAGGGGCATCCTACAATGAGCAGTTCTTC. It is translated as CSVAGTGASYNEQFF.

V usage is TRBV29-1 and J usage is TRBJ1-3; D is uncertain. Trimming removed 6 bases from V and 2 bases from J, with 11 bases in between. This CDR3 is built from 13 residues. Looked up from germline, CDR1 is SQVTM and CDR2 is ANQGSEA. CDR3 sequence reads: CSVEGRTGNTIYF. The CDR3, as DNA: TGCAGCGTCGAGGGCAGAACTGGAAACACCATATATTTT.